This T cell receptor (beta chain) was sequenced for a study of blood T cell repertoires in COVID-19. As for the study in general: Sample material is recorded as cDNA or gDNA derived from T cells, B-cell-depleted T cells, or PBMCs.

Generated by immunoSEQ multiplex PCR, the TCRdb table keeps only in-frame clones and is missing some. This table has 300,000 or so clones, around 85% appearing once. The germline gives CDR1 SGHDT, CDR2 YYEEEE. The CDR3 sequence is 15 residues long. The V gene lost 1 base and the J gene lost 5 bases, with 15 bases spanning the gap. The TCR sequence derives from a woman aged 50 to 60 with active or convalescent COVID-19. This chain joins TRBV5-6 and TRBJ2-5; tentative D call: TRBD2 (5 bases). Sequencing input: peripheral blood. In nucleotides, the CDR3 is TGTGCCAGCAGCTTGTGGACCACCGAGCGGGAGACCCAGTACTTC. It specifies CASSLWTTERETQYF.